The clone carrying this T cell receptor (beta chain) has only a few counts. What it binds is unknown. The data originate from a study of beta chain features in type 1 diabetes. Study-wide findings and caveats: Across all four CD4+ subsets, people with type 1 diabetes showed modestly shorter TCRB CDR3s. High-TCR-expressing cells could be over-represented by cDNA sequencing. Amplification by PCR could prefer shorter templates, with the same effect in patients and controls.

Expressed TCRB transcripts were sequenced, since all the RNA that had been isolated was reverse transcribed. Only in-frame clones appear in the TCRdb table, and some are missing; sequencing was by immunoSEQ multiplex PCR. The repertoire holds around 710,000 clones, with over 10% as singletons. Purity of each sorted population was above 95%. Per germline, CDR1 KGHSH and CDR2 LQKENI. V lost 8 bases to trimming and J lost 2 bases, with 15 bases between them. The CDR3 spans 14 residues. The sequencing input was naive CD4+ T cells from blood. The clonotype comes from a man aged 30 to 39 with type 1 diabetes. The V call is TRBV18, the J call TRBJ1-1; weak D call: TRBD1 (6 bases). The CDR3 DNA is TGTGCCAGCCTTACAGGGTTATCAAACACTGAAGCTTTCTTT. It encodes CASLTGLSNTEAFF. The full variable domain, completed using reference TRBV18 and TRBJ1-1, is NAGVMQNPRHLVRRRGQEARLRCSPMKGHSHVYWYRQLPEEGLKFMVYLQKENIIDESGMPKERFSAEFPKEGPSILRIQQVVRGDSAAYFCASLTGLSNTEAFFGQGTRLTVV.